This is a list of T cell receptor beta chains from one sample in a study of OX40 agonist ivuxolimab in advanced cancers. Measured with immunoSEQ multiplex PCR; TCRdb has only the in-frame clones, and not every one. Of tens of thousands of clones in the sample, approximately 80% were seen once. The sample consisted of CD4+ or CD8+ T cells sorted from blood, taken in a trial of the OX40 agonist ivuxolimab. All receptors derive from an adult with an advanced solid tumor such as melanoma, head and neck, liver or kidney cancer. The CDR3 runs from the conserved cysteine through the conserved F or W. Fields, in order: clone size, CDR3 length, D gene, V gene, J gene, CDR3 protein, CDR3 DNA. The D gene is left open where the match is weak. Clone size appears in some rows only: once, few, many, or a class for an expanded clone.

size: -
length: 13
D: -
V: TRBV7-9
J: TRBJ1-1
CDR3: CASSLSGNTEAFF
DNA: TGTGCCAGCAGCTTGTCCGGGAACACTGAAGCTTTCTTT

size: -
length: 13
D: -
V: TRBV5-8
J: TRBJ1-5
CDR3: CASSWSSSQPQHF
DNA: TGTGCCAGCAGCTGGAGCTCGTCGCAGCCCCAGCATTTT

size: -
length: 13
D: -
V: TRBV5-1
J: TRBJ1-2
CDR3: CASSFEGTGGYTF
DNA: TGCGCCAGCAGCTTCGAAGGGACTGGTGGCTACACCTTC

size: -
length: 14
D: TRBD2
V: TRBV7-2
J: TRBJ2-7
CDR3: CASSLLAGRDEQYF
DNA: TGTGCCAGCAGCTTGCTGGCCGGGAGGGACGAGCAGTACTTC

size: -
length: 14
D: -
V: TRBV2
J: TRBJ1-1
CDR3: CASSDLIGDTEAFF
DNA: TGTGCCAGCAGTGACCTTATAGGGGACACTGAAGCTTTCTTT

size: few
length: 15
D: TRBD1
V: TRBV2
J: TRBJ1-6
CDR3: CASRDGTADNSPLHF
DNA: TGTGCCAGCAGAGACGGGACAGCGGATAATTCACCCCTCCACTTT

size: -
length: 18
D: TRBD1
V: TRBV6-1
J: TRBJ2-6
CDR3: CASSELGQGISGANVLTF
DNA: TGTGCCAGCAGTGAATTAGGACAGGGGATATCTGGGGCCAACGTCCTGACTTTC

size: few
length: 13
D: -
V: TRBV7-9
J: TRBJ2-7
CDR3: CASSYGTSYEQYF
DNA: TGTGCCAGCAGCTACGGGACCTCCTACGAGCAGTACTTC

size: -
length: 16
D: TRBD1
V: TRBV5-4
J: TRBJ2-4
CDR3: CASSVRDSLAKNIQYF
DNA: TGTGCCAGCAGCGTGAGGGACAGTCTAGCCAAAAACATTCAGTACTTC

size: -
length: 14
D: -
V: TRBV4-2
J: TRBJ2-7
CDR3: CASSQGLFNYEQYF
DNA: TGTGCCAGCAGCCAAGGACTATTCAACTACGAGCAGTACTTC

size: -
length: 15
D: -
V: TRBV6-1
J: TRBJ2-3
CDR3: CASTRRSGKEDTQYF
DNA: TGTGCCAGCACCCGGCGGTCAGGGAAGGAAGATACGCAGTATTTT

size: -
length: 13
D: -
V: TRBV11-3
J: TRBJ2-5
CDR3: CASSFPPGETQYF
DNA: TGTGCCAGCAGCTTTCCCCCAGGGGAGACCCAGTACTTC

size: -
length: 16
D: -
V: TRBV6-5
J: TRBJ1-3
CDR3: CASSYSSGASGNTIYF
DNA: TGTGCCAGCAGTTACTCTTCTGGAGCCTCTGGAAACACCATATATTTT

size: -
length: 12
D: -
V: TRBV28
J: TRBJ2-7
CDR3: CASTGLGGEQYF
DNA: TGTGCCAGCACAGGGTTAGGAGGCGAGCAGTACTTC

size: -
length: 14
D: -
V: TRBV5-8
J: TRBJ1-5
CDR3: CASSFDSSHQPQHF
DNA: TGTGCCAGCAGCTTTGACTCTTCCCATCAGCCCCAGCATTTT

size: -
length: 14
D: TRBD1
V: TRBV7-2
J: TRBJ1-2
CDR3: CASSQYTGAESYTF
DNA: TGTGCCAGCAGTCAATATACAGGGGCGGAGAGCTACACCTTC

size: -
length: 11
D: -
V: TRBV20-1
J: TRBJ1-1
CDR3: CSAFRPEEAFF
DNA: TGCAGTGCTTTCCGACCCGAAGAAGCTTTCTTT

size: -
length: 13
D: -
V: TRBV18
J: TRBJ2-1
CDR3: CASSPSIVVEQFF
DNA: TGTGCCAGCTCACCATCGATAGTGGTTGAGCAGTTCTTC

size: -
length: 17
D: -
V: TRBV2
J: TRBJ2-6
CDR3: CASRDELGGSGANVLTF
DNA: TGTGCCAGCAGGGATGAATTAGGGGGGTCTGGGGCCAACGTCCTGACTTTC

size: -
length: 12
D: -
V: TRBV7-2
J: TRBJ1-6
CDR3: CASSVANSPLHF
DNA: TGTGCCAGCAGCGTTGCCAATTCACCCCTCCACTTT

size: -
length: 15
D: TRBD2
V: TRBV18
J: TRBJ2-5
CDR3: CASSPVGLAEETQYF
DNA: TGTGCCAGCTCACCTGTGGGACTAGCGGAAGAGACCCAGTACTTC

size: -
length: 17
D: TRBD1
V: TRBV5-1
J: TRBJ2-7
CDR3: CASSLVPGTGDSYEQYF
DNA: TGCGCCAGCAGCTTGGTCCCAGGGACAGGGGACTCCTACGAGCAGTACTTC

size: -
length: 15
D: -
V: TRBV5-1
J: TRBJ1-4
CDR3: CASSPGSSTNEKLFF
DNA: TGCGCCAGCAGCCCGGGGTCTTCAACTAATGAAAAACTGTTTTTT

size: few
length: 15
D: -
V: TRBV9
J: TRBJ1-1
CDR3: CASATEEGLGTEAFF
DNA: TGTGCCAGCGCGACGGAGGAGGGGTTGGGGACTGAAGCTTTCTTT

size: -
length: 14
D: -
V: TRBV7-3
J: TRBJ1-1
CDR3: CASSMGQGNTEAFF
DNA: TGTGCCAGCAGCATGGGGCAGGGGAACACTGAAGCTTTCTTT

size: -
length: 15
D: TRBD1
V: TRBV5-1
J: TRBJ1-1
CDR3: CASSGTDRVNTEAFF
DNA: TGCGCCAGCAGCGGCACGGACAGGGTGAACACTGAAGCTTTCTTT

size: -
length: 15
D: TRBD1
V: TRBV6-6
J: TRBJ2-7
CDR3: CASVRETGGFHEQYF
DNA: TGTGCCAGCGTGCGGGAGACAGGGGGTTTTCACGAGCAGTACTTC

size: -
length: 14
D: -
V: TRBV5-8
J: TRBJ1-2
CDR3: CASSLSTVNYGYTF
DNA: TGTGCCAGCAGCTTGAGTACGGTTAACTATGGCTACACCTTC

size: -
length: 15
D: -
V: TRBV27
J: TRBJ2-6
CDR3: CASSLLAAGANVLTF
DNA: TGTGCCAGCAGTTTATTGGCAGCCGGGGCCAACGTCCTGACTTTC

size: -
length: 14
D: -
V: TRBV12-5
J: TRBJ2-5
CDR3: CASGPRGGVETQYF
DNA: TGTGCTAGTGGTCCCCGAGGAGGGGTCGAGACCCAGTACTTC

size: -
length: 14
D: -
V: TRBV19
J: TRBJ1-3
CDR3: CASSLRGSGNTIYF
DNA: TGTGCCAGTAGTCTGAGGGGAAGTGGAAACACCATATATTTT

size: -
length: 12
D: -
V: TRBV19
J: TRBJ1-5
CDR3: CASSIGGQPQHF
DNA: TGTGCCAGTAGTATTGGTGGTCAGCCCCAGCATTTT

size: -
length: 13
D: -
V: TRBV28
J: TRBJ1-3
CDR3: CGSMLDSGNTIYF
DNA: TGTGGAAGCATGCTAGATTCTGGAAACACCATATATTTT

size: -
length: 15
D: TRBD2
V: TRBV9
J: TRBJ2-1
CDR3: CASSAGRGKRNEQFF
DNA: TGTGCCAGCAGCGCCGGGAGGGGGAAACGGAATGAGCAGTTCTTC

size: -
length: 15
D: -
V: TRBV7-2
J: TRBJ2-5
CDR3: CASSPLGSGEETQYF
DNA: TGTGCCAGCAGCCCGCTAGGGTCAGGGGAAGAGACCCAGTACTTC

size: -
length: 14
D: TRBD2
V: TRBV5-1
J: TRBJ2-2
CDR3: CASSGGFNTGELFF
DNA: TGCGCCAGCTCCGGGGGGTTTAACACCGGGGAGCTGTTTTTT

size: -
length: 11
D: -
V: TRBV2
J: TRBJ1-6
CDR3: CASSDFRALHF
DNA: TGTGCCAGCAGTGACTTTAGAGCCCTCCACTTT

size: -
length: 14
D: TRBD2
V: TRBV6-1
J: TRBJ2-3
CDR3: CASSTAGGTDTQYF
DNA: TGTGCCAGCAGCACAGCGGGGGGTACAGATACGCAGTATTTT

size: -
length: 16
D: -
V: TRBV7-9
J: TRBJ1-3
CDR3: CASSFSTEYSGNTIYF
DNA: TGTGCCAGCAGCTTCTCCACGGAATACTCTGGAAACACCATATATTTT

size: -
length: 14
D: -
V: TRBV4-2
J: TRBJ2-1
CDR3: CASSQERRHNEQFF
DNA: TGTGCCAGCAGCCAAGAACGGCGGCACAATGAGCAGTTCTTC

size: -
length: 13
D: TRBD1
V: TRBV30
J: TRBJ1-5
CDR3: CAWSGTGSRPQHF
DNA: TGTGCCTGGAGTGGGACAGGCTCGAGGCCCCAGCATTTT

size: few
length: 15
D: TRBD1
V: TRBV5-1
J: TRBJ2-1
CDR3: CASSPPRQGRNEQFF
DNA: TGCGCCAGCAGCCCCCCACGACAGGGGAGAAATGAGCAGTTCTTC

size: -
length: 15
D: TRBD2
V: TRBV28
J: TRBJ2-1
CDR3: CASSSRLAGYNEQFF
DNA: TGTGCCAGCAGTTCTAGACTAGCGGGTTACAATGAGCAGTTCTTC

size: -
length: 17
D: TRBD2
V: TRBV7-2
J: TRBJ2-2
CDR3: CARSLSGGARGTGELFF
DNA: TGTGCCCGCAGCTTGAGCGGGGGGGCACGGGGGACCGGGGAGCTGTTTTTT

size: -
length: 15
D: TRBD2
V: TRBV28
J: TRBJ2-3
CDR3: CATAGLAGGGRTQYF
DNA: TGTGCCACCGCGGGACTAGCGGGAGGGGGGCGTACGCAGTATTTT

size: few
length: 19
D: TRBD1
V: TRBV19
J: TRBJ1-3
CDR3: CASSTPGTAVIDSGNTIYF
DNA: TGTGCCAGTAGTACTCCCGGGACAGCGGTCATCGACTCTGGAAACACCATATATTTT

size: -
length: 13
D: -
V: TRBV6-5
J: TRBJ2-5
CDR3: CASSPLPQETQYF
DNA: TGTGCCAGCAGCCCCTTACCTCAAGAGACCCAGTACTTC